This T cell receptor beta chain was recovered during a study of blood T cell repertoires in COVID-19. The overall study: From the United States, Italy and Spain came samples of acute and convalescent COVID-19.

In the original analysis: Using reference gene primer amplification, nucleated cell counts were estimated. Clones were sequenced by immunoSEQ multiplex PCR, and TCRdb holds only the in-frame ones, with some missing. The D gene and trimming were derived from the DNA, and the V and J assignments and clone size from that table. Of under 450,000 clones detected, 65% to 90% appear once; the ten largest clones hold about 7.1%. The germline V gene has CDR1 SGHNT and CDR2 YYREEE (reference sequence). The CDR3 totals 13 residues. V lost 0 bases and J lost 1, with 5 bases in between. This receptor was taken from a woman aged 60-75 years with COVID-19, enrolled during active disease. V and J are TRBV5-4 and TRBJ2-7; D unresolved. Input material: peripheral blood. In DNA, the CDR3 is TGTGCCAGCAGCTTGGACGGTTCCTACGAGCAGTACTTC. Protein sequence: CASSLDGSYEQYF.